This TCR beta chain stems from a study of T-cell memory formation after mild COVID-19. Study conclusions and caveats: Memory cells collected pre-infection included some clones that later responded, suggesting cross-reactive memory joined. CD4+ contracting clones were found mainly in CM and EM, and CD8+ ones in EMRA.

TCRdb re-analysed the 5' RACE reads in MiXCR, keeping a single row per CDR3 protein. The sample contains nearly 110,000 distinct CDR3 sequences, over 10% of which appear only once. For this clonotype: As yet, its antigen is unknown.

In germline, CDR1 is SGHDN, CDR2 FVKESK. The CDR3 totals 14 residues. V was trimmed by 3 bases and J by 0 bases, leaving 6 bases between them. The sample comprised PBMCs or a T cell subset sorted from them (not recorded which). The chain is built from TRBV14 and TRBJ2-1; D is ambiguous. The sequence came from an adult woman who had mild COVID-19 (a few samples of this study predate the infection). Cell type and time point are not known. CDR3 amino acids: CASSHPRSYNEQFF. In nucleotides, the CDR3 is TGTGCCAGCAGCCACCCACGCTCCTACAATGAGCAGTTCTTC.